This T cell receptor beta chain originates from a study of cytomegalovirus exposure and HLA in healthy donors. On this clone: The antigen is unknown.

Study outcomes and limitations: Later analysis showed TCR association rates varying by HLA locus, highest for DRB1 and lowest for HLA-C. In a later analysis, TCR beta V- and J-gene trimming showed a link to a missense DCLRE1C variant. The investigators catalogued 150 to 200 TCR beta chains as cytomegalovirus-associated.

At the time of sampling, donors were nominally healthy, though unrecorded immune exposures were likely. Amplification used 60 Vbeta primers and 13 Jbeta primers. This table comes from immunoSEQ multiplex PCR, and its TCRdb copy is limited to in-frame clones, with some not included. Altogether around 150,000 clones are present, 83% being singletons, with the ten largest covering about 4%. The CDR3 has 13 residues. CDR1 and CDR2 (germline): SGHVS, FQNEAQ. Trimming stripped 7 bases from V and 5 bases from J, with 12 bases between. The genes are TRBV7-8 and TRBJ2-1; D is ambiguous. This receptor was obtained from a man in his forties or fifties in good health and CMV-seropositive. Input material: PBMCs. The CDR3 nucleotides are TGTGCCAGCACCACCCTACCCGACAATGAGCAGTTCTTC. Encoded protein: CASTTLPDNEQFF. The entire variable domain, with the rest obtained from reference TRBV7-8 and TRBJ2-1, is as follows: GAGVSQSPRYKVAKRGQDVALRCDPISGHVSLFWYQQALGQGPEFLTYFQNEAQLDKSGLPSDRFFAERPEGSVSTLKIQRTQQEDSAVYLCASTTLPDNEQFFGPGTRLTVL.